The subject of this entry is one TCR beta chain. These data belong to a study of blood T cell repertoires in COVID-19. Methods used by the authors: Nucleated cell counts were estimated from reference gene primer amplification. Data came from immunoSEQ multiplex PCR; TCRdb stores just in-frame clones and leaves some out. Clonal size and the V and J genes are those of that table, whereas D and trimming came from the DNA. The table lists 69,000 or so clones, 70% to 85% of them singletons. The clonotype was recovered from a man in his fifties with COVID-19, enrolled during active disease. Source material: peripheral blood.

The CDR3: CASSSRGVYGYTF. The CDR3 DNA sequence: TGTGCCAGCAGCTCCAGGGGTGTCTATGGCTACACCTTC. The chain joins TRBV6-5 to TRBJ1-2, with D tentatively TRBD1 (6 bases). CDR1 and CDR2 (germline): MNHEY, SVGAGI. This CDR3 contains 13 residues. V was cut by 6 bases and J by 4 bases, with 12 bases left in between.